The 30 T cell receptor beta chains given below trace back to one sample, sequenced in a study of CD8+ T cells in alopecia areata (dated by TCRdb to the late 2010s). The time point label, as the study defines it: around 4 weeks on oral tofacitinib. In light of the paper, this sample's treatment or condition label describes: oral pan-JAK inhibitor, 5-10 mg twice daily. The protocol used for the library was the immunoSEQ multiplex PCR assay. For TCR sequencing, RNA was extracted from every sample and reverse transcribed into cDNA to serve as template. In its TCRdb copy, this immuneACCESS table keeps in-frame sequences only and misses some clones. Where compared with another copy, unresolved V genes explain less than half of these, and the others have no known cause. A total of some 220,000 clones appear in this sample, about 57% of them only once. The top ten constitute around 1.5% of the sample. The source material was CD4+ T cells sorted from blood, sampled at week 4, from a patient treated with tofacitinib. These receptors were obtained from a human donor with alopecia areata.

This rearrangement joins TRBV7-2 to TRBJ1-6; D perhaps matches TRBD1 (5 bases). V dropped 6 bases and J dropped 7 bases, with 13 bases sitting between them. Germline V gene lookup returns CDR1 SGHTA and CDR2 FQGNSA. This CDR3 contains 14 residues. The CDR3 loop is CASRDRDLNSPLHF. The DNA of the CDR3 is TGTGCCAGCAGGGACCGGGACCTGAATTCACCCCTCCACTTT.

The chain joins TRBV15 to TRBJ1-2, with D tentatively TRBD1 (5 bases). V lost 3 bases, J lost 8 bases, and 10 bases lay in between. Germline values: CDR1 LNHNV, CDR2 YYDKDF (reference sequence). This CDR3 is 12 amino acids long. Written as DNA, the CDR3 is TGTGCCACCAGCAGGGACAAAATAGGCTACACCTTC. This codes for CATSRDKIGYTF. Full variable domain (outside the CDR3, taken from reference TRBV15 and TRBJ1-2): DAMVIQNPRYQVTQFGKPVTLSCSQTLNHNVMYWYQQKSSQAPKLLFHYYDKDFNNEADTPDNFQSRRPNTSFCFLDIRSPGLGDTAMYLCATSRDKIGYTFGSGTRLTVV.

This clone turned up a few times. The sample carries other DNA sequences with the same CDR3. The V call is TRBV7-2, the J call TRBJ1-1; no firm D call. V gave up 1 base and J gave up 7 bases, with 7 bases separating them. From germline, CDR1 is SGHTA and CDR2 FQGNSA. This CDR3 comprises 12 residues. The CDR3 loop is CASSLVGSEAFF. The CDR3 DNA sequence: TGTGCCAGCAGCTTAGTGGGTAGTGAAGCTTTCTTT.

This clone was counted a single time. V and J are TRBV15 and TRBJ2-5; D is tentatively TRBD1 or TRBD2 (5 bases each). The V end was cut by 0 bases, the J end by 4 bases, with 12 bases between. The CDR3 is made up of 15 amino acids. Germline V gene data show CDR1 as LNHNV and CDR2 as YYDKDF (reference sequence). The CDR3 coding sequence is TGTGCCACCAGCAGAGAGGGACCTAGGGGAGAGACCCAGTACTTC. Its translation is CATSREGPRGETQYF.

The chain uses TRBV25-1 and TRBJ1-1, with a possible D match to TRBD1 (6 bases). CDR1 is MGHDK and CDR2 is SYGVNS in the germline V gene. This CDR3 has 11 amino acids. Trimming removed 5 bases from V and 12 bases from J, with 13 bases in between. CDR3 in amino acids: CASSPDSLPFF. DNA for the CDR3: TGTGCCAGCAGTCCGGACAGTTTGCCTTTCTTT.

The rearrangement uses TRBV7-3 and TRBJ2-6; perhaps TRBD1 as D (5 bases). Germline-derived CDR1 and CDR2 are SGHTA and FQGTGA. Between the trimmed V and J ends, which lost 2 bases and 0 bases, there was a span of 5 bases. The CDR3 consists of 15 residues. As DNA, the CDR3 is TGTGCCAGCAGCTTAGACAGCTCTGGGGCCAACGTCCTGACTTTC. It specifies CASSLDSSGANVLTF.

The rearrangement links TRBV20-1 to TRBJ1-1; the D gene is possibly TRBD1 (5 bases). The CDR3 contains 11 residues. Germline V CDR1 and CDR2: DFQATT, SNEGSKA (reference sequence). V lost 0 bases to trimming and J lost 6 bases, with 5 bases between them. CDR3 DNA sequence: TGCAGTGCTAGAGAGGGACCTGAAGCTTTCTTT. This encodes CSAREGPEAFF.

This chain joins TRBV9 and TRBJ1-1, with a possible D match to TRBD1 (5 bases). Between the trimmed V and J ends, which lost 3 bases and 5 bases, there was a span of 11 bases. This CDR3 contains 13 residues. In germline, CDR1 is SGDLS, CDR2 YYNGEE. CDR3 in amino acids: CASSAGSWTEAFF. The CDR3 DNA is TGTGCCAGCAGCGCAGGGTCTTGGACTGAAGCTTTCTTT.

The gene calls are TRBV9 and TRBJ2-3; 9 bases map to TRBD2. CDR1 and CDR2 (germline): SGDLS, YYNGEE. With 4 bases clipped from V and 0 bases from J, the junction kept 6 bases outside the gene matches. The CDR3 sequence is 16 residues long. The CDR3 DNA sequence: TGTGCCAGCAGCATGGGACTAGCCGCTAGCACAGATACGCAGTATTTT. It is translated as CASSMGLAASTDTQYF.

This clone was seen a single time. CDR3: CAWRPLMNTEAFF. For the CDR3, the DNA is TGTGCCTGGAGACCCCTCATGAACACTGAAGCTTTCTTT. This sequence joins TRBV30 and TRBJ1-1; D is unclear. Trimming removed 3 bases at V and 0 bases at J, with 8 bases between. Germline CDR1 and CDR2: GTSNPN and SVGIG (reference sequence). This CDR3 spans 13 amino acids.

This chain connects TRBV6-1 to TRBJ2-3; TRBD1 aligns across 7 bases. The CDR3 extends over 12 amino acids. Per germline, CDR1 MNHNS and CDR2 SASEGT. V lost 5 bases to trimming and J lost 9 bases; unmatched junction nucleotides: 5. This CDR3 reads CASSPTGATQYF. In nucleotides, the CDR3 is TGTGCCAGCAGTCCCACAGGGGCCACGCAGTATTTT.

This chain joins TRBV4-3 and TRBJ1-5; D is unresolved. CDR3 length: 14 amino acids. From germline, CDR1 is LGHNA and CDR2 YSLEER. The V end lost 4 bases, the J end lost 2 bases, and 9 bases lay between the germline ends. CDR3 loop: CASSLGVGNQPQHF. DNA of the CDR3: TGCGCCAGCAGCCTGGGAGTCGGCAATCAGCCCCAGCATTTT.

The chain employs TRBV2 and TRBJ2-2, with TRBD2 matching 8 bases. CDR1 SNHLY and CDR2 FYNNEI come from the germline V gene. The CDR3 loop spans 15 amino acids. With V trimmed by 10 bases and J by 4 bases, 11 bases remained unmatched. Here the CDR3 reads CATSSAGVFTGELFF. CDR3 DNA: TGTGCCACCAGCTCAGCGGGGGTCTTCACCGGGGAGCTGTTTTTT.

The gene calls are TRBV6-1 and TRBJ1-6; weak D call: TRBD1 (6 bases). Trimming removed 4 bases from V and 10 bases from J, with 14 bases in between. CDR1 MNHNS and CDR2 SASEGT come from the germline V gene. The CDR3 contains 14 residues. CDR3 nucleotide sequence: TGTGCCAGCAGTGCCTTACAGGGCAAGTCACCCCTCCACTTT. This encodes CASSALQGKSPLHF.

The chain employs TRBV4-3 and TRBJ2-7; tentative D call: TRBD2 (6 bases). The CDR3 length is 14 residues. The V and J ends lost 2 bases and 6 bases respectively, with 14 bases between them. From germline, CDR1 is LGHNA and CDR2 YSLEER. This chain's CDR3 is CASSQSGGVSEQYF. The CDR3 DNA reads TGCGCCAGCAGCCAATCCGGGGGAGTCAGCGAGCAGTACTTC.

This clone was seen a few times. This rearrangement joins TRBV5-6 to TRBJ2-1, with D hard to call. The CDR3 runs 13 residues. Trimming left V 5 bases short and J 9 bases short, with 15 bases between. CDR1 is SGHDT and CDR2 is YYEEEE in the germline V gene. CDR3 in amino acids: CASSLRTRPEQFF. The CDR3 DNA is TGTGCCAGCAGTTTAAGGACCCGCCCTGAGCAGTTCTTC.

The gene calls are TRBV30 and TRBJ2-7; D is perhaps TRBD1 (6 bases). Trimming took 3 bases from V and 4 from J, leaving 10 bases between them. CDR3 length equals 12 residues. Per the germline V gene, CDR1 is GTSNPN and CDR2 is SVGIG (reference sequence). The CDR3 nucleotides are TGTGCCTGGAGCCCCGGACAGTACGAGCAGTACTTC. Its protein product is CAWSPGQYEQYF. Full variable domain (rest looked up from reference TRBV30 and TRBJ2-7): SQTIHQWPATLVQPVGSPLSLECTVEGTSNPNLYWYRQAAGRGLQLLFYSVGIGQISSEVPQNLSASRPQDRQFILSSKKLLLSDSGFYLCAWSPGQYEQYFGPGTRLTVT.

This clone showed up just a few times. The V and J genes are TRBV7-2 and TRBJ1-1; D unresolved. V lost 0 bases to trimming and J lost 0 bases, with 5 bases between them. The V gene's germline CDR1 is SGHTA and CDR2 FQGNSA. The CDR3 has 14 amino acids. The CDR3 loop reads CASSLAPMNTEAFF. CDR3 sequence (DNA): TGTGCCAGCAGCTTAGCACCTATGAACACTGAAGCTTTCTTT.

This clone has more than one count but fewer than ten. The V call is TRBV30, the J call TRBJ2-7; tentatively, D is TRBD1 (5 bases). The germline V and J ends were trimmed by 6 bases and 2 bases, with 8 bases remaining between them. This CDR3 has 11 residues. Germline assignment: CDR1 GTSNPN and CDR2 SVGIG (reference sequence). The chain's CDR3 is CACRQTYEQYF. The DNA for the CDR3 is TGTGCCTGTCGACAGACCTACGAGCAGTACTTC.

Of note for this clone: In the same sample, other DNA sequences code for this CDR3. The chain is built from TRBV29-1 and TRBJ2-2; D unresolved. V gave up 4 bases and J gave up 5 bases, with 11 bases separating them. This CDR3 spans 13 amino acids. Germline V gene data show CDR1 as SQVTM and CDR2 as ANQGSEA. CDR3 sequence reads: CSVGILGTGELFF. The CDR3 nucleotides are TGCAGCGTTGGGATTCTGGGGACCGGGGAGCTGTTTTTT.

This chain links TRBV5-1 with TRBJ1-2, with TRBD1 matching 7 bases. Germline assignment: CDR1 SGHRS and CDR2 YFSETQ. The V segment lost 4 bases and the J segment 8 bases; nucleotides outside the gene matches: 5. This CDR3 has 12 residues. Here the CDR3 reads CASSTEGAGYTF. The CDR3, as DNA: TGCGCCAGCAGCACCGAGGGGGCCGGCTACACCTTC.

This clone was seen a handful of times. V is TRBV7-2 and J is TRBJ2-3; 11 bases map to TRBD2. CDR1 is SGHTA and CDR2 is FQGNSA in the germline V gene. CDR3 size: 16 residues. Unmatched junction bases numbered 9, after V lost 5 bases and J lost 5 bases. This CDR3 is CASSLRLAGSRDTQYF. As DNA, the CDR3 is TGTGCCAGCAGCCTGCGACTAGCGGGGAGTCGAGATACGCAGTATTTT.

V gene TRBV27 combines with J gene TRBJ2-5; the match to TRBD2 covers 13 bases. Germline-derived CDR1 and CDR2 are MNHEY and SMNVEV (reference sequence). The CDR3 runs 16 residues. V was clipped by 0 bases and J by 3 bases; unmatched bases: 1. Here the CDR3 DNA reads TGTGCCAGCAGTTTATCGGGGACTAGCGGGGAAGAGACCCAGTACTTC. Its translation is CASSLSGTSGEETQYF.

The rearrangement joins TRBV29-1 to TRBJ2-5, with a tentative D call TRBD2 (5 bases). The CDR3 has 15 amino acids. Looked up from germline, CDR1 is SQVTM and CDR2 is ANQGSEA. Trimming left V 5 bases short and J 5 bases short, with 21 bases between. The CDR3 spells CSVSPRGGSGETQYF. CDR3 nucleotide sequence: TGCAGCGTTAGCCCAAGAGGCGGTTCGGGGGAGACCCAGTACTTC.

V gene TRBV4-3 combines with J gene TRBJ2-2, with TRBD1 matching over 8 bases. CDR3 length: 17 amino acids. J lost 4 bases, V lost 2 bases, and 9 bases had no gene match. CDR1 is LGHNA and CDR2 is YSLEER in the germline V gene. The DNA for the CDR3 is TGCGCCAGCAGCCAAAACAGGAACAGGGGGTTCACCGGGGAGCTGTTTTTT. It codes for CASSQNRNRGFTGELFF.

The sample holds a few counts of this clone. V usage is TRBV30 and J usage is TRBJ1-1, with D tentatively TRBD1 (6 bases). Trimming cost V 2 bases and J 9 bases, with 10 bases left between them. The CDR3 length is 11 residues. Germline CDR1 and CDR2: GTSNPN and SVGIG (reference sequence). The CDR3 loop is CAWSPRDKAFF. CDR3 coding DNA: TGTGCCTGGAGTCCCCGGGACAAAGCTTTCTTT.

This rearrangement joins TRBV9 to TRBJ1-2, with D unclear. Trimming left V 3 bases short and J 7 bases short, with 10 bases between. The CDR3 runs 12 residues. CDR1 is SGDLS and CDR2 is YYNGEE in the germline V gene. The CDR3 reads CASSAVLGGYTF. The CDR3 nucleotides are TGTGCCAGCAGCGCAGTACTAGGTGGCTACACCTTC.

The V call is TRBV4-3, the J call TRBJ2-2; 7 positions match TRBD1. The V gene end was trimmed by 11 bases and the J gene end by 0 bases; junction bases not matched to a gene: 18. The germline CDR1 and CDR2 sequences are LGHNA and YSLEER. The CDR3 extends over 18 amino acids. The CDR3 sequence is CAPALSRGQKSNTGELFF. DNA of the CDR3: TGCGCCCCAGCCCTTTCTAGGGGACAGAAATCGAACACCGGGGAGCTGTTTTTT.

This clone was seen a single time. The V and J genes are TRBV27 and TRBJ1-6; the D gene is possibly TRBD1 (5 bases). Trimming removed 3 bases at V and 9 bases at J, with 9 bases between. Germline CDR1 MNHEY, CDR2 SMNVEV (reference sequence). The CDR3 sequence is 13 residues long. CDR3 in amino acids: CASSLQGGSPLHF. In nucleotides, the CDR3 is TGTGCCAGCAGTTTGCAGGGAGGTTCACCCCTCCACTTT.

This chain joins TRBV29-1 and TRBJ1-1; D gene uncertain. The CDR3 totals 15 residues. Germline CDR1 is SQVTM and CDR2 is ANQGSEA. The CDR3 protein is CSGRGGQALNTEAFF. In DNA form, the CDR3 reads TGCAGTGGCCGTGGAGGGCAGGCCCTTAACACTGAAGCTTTCTTT.